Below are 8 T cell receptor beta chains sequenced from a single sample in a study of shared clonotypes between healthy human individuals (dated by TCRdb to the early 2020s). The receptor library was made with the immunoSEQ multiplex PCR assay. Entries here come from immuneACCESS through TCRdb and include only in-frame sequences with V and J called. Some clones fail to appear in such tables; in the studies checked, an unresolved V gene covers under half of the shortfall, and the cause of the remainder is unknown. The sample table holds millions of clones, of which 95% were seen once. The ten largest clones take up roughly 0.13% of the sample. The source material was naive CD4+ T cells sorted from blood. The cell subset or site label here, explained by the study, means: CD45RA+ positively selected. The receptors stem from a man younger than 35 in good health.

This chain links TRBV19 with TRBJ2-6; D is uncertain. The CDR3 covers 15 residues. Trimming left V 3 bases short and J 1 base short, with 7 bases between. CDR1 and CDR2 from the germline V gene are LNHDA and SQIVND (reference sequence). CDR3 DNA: TGTGCCAGTAGTATGGGATGGTCTGGGGCCAACGTCCTGACTTTC. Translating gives CASSMGWSGANVLTF.

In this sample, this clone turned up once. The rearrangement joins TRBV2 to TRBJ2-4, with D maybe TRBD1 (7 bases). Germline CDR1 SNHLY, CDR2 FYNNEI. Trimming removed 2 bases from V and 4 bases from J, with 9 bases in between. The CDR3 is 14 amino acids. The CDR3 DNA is TGTGCCAGCAGTGAACAGGGGGGAAAAAACATTCAGTACTTC. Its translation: CASSEQGGKNIQYF.

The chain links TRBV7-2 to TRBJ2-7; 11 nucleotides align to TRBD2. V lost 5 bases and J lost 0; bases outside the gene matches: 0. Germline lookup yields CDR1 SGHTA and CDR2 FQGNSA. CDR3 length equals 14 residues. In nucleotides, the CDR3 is TGTGCCAGCAGCACTAGCGGGGGCTCCTACGAGCAGTACTTC. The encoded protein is CASSTSGGSYEQYF.

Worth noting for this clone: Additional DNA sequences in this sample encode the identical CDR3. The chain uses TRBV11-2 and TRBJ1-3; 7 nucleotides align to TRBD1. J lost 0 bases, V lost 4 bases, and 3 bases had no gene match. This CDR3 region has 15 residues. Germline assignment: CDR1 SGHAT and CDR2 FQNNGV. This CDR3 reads CASSSRTGSGNTIYF. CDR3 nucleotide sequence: TGTGCCAGCAGCTCCAGGACAGGCTCTGGAAACACCATATATTTT.

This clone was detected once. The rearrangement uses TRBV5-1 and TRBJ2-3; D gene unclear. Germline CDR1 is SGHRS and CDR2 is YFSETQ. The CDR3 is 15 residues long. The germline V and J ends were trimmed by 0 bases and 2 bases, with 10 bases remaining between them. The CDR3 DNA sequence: TGCGCCAGCAGCTTGGGCAGCCTCTTCACAGATACGCAGTATTTT. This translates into CASSLGSLFTDTQYF.

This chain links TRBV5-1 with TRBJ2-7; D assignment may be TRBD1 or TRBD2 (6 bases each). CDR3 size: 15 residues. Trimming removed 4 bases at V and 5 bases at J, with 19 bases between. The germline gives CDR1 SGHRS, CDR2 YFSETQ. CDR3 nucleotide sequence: TGCGCCAGCAGCAGCAGATTCGCGGGACACAACGAGCAGTACTTC. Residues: CASSSRFAGHNEQYF.

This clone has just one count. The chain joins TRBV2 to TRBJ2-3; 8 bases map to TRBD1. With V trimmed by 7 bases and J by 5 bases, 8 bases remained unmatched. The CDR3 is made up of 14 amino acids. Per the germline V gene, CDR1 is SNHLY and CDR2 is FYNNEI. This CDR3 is CASNEQGVGDTQYF. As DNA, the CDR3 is TGTGCCAGCAACGAACAGGGGGTTGGAGATACGCAGTATTTT. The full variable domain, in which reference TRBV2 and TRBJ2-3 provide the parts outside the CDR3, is EPEVTQTPSHQVTQMGQEVILRCVPISNHLYFYWYRQILGQKVEFLVSFYNNEISEKSEIFDDQFSVERPDGSNFTLKIRSTKLEDSAMYFCASNEQGVGDTQYFGPGTRLTVL.

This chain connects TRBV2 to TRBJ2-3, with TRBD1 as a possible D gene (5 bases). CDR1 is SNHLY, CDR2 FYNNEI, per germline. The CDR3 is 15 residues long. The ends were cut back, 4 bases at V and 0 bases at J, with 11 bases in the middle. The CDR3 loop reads CASSADSISTDTQYF. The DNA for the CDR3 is TGTGCCAGCAGTGCCGACAGCATTAGCACAGATACGCAGTATTTT. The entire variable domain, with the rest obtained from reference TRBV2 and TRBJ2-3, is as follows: EPEVTQTPSHQVTQMGQEVILRCVPISNHLYFYWYRQILGQKVEFLVSFYNNEISEKSEIFDDQFSVERPDGSNFTLKIRSTKLEDSAMYFCASSADSISTDTQYFGPGTRLTVL.